What follows is one TCR beta chain and its context. The antigen is undetermined. This sample is part of a study of shared clonotypes between healthy human individuals. General study points: Specimens sampled were limited to blood, with tissue repertoires likely differing. Clonotypes that were shared across a handful of donors made up about 4.5% of naive CD4 clonotypes. When compared with the clonotypes that were shared by all four sorted-subset donors, the non-shared clonotypes turned out to have lower generation probabilities. Despite large depth, rarefaction showed incomplete sorted-subset sequencing.

Trimming removed 0 bases from V and 2 bases from J; junction bases left unmatched: 2. The CDR3 has 15 amino acids. CDR1 and CDR2 from the germline V gene are SGDLS and YYNGEE. Naive-designated CD8 cells lacked CD45RO, were positively enriched for CCR7, and omitted terminally differentiated effector memory CD45RA+ cells. Profiled with immunoSEQ multiplex PCR; TCRdb holds only in-frame clones, not every one. Of approximately 2,200,000 clones in the sample, 93% were seen once. Sequencing was performed on naive CD8+ T cells from PBMCs. The receptor's source is a man younger than 35 in good health. Some clones in this sample may be carry-over from other donors' samples. J is TRBJ2-5 and V is TRBV9; 9 nucleotides agree with TRBD1. The CDR3 spells CASSVGGTGQETQYF. DNA of the CDR3: TGTGCCAGCAGCGTAGGGGGGACAGGGCAAGAGACCCAGTACTTC.